Shown below are 20 T cell receptor beta chains from a single sample sequenced in a study of CD8 T cells in Susac syndrome. The RNA, about 0.45 to 1 ug, was put through reverse transcription using random hexamers. In TCRdb, the immunoSEQ multiplex PCR reads were re-called with MiXCR into one record per CDR3 protein. The table records some 75,000 distinct CDR3 sequences, around 93% of them present only once. The sequenced sample consisted of CD8+ T cells from PBMCs. Receptors originate from a human donor with Susac syndrome.

The chain recombines TRBV7-2 with TRBJ2-3; D gene unclear. Germline assignment: CDR1 SGHTA and CDR2 FQGNSA. V was shortened by 2 bases and J by 0 bases, with 6 bases between the two germline ends. The CDR3 is 14 amino acids. The CDR3, as DNA: TGTGCCAGCAGCTTACAATTTAGCACAGATACGCAGTATTTT. As protein: CASSLQFSTDTQYF. The full variable domain, completed using reference TRBV7-2 and TRBJ2-3, is GAGVSQSPSNKVTEKGKDVELRCDPISGHTALYWYRQSLGQGLEFLIYFQGNSAPDKSGLPSDRFSAERTGGSVSTLTIQRTQQEDSAVYLCASSLQFSTDTQYFGPGTRLTVL.

The chain employs TRBV3-1 and TRBJ1-2; D perhaps matches TRBD1 (5 bases). The germline V gene encodes CDR1 LGHDT and CDR2 YNNKEL (reference sequence). The CDR3 length is 15 residues. V was cut by 4 bases and J by 3 bases, with 15 bases left in between. CDR3 in amino acids: CASSLRDSGHYGYTF. The CDR3 region has the DNA TGTGCCAGCAGCCTACGGGACTCTGGGCACTATGGCTACACCTTC. Variable domain in full (rest from reference TRBV3-1 and TRBJ1-2): DTAVSQTPKYLVTQMGNDKSIKCEQNLGHDTMYWYKQDSKKFLKIMFSYNNKELIINETVPNRFSPKSPDKAHLNLHINSLELGDSAVYFCASSLRDSGHYGYTFGSGTRLTVV.

For the CDR3, the DNA is TGTGCCAGCAGTTTCCGGGACAGCTCCTACAATGAGCAGTTCTTC. It translates to CASSFRDSSYNEQFF. The V gene is TRBV27, the J gene TRBJ2-1, with 7 nucleotides matching TRBD1. The germline CDR1 and CDR2 sequences are MNHEY and SMNVEV (reference sequence). Trimming took 3 bases from V and 0 from J; bases not matched to a gene: 2. This CDR3 is 15 amino acids long.

A few counts support this clonotype. The gene calls are TRBV6-6 and TRBJ1-2; tentative D call: TRBD1 (5 bases). CDR3 length equals 12 residues. Germline V gene lookup returns CDR1 MNHNY and CDR2 SVGAGI (reference sequence). Trimming took off 2 bases at V and 6 bases at J, with 7 bases between the two ends. The DNA of the CDR3 is TGTGCCAGCAGTTACACAGGAGATGGCTACACCTTC. Residues: CASSYTGDGYTF.

J is TRBJ2-5 and V is TRBV2, with 15 bases aligning to TRBD2. The CDR3 has 16 amino acids. The V gene's germline CDR1 is SNHLY and CDR2 FYNNEI. V trimming: 8 bases; J trimming: 5 bases; junction bases outside the gene matches: 9. The chain's CDR3 is CASSQGLAGGRETQYF. CDR3 in DNA: TGTGCCAGCTCCCAGGGACTAGCGGGAGGTCGGGAGACCCAGTACTTC.

In DNA form, the CDR3 reads TGCAGCGTTGGGAGGAACACTGAAGCTTTCTTT. Its translation: CSVGRNTEAFF. The chain links TRBV29-1 to TRBJ1-1; D not resolved. V was pared by 4 bases and J by 1 base, with 4 bases between. Germline CDR1 reads SQVTM; CDR2 reads ANQGSEA. This CDR3 is 11 amino acids long.

This clonotype has a handful of counts. The chain joins TRBV6-2 or TRBV6-3 to TRBJ1-1; tentative D call: TRBD1 (6 bases). From germline, CDR1 is MNHEY and CDR2 SVGEGT. V lost 6 bases and J lost 11, with 13 bases in between. CDR3 length equals 11 residues. The CDR3 coding sequence is TGTGCCAGCAGCCGAGGGGGGGAGGCTTTCTTT. Protein sequence: CASSRGGEAFF.

The rearrangement joins TRBV6-5 to TRBJ1-3; possible D gene TRBD1, 6 bases. The CDR3 covers 13 residues. V dropped 10 bases and J dropped 4 bases, with 14 bases sitting between them. Germline CDR1 MNHEY, CDR2 SVGAGI. CDR3 residues: CATATGIGNTIYF. The CDR3 nucleotides are TGTGCCACCGCTACAGGGATCGGAAACACCATATATTTT.

The chain links TRBV7-3 to TRBJ2-3, with D perhaps matching TRBD1 (6 bases). Per germline, CDR1 SGHTA and CDR2 FQGTGA. This CDR3 has 16 amino acids. V gave up 1 base and J gave up 7 bases, with 18 bases separating them. The CDR3 reads CASSLKGDRDTYTQYF. Written as DNA, the CDR3 is TGTGCCAGCAGCTTAAAAGGGGACCGGGACACCTATACGCAGTATTTT.

This clonotype came up a few times. The V and J genes are TRBV14 and TRBJ2-5; 12 positions agree with TRBD2. Germline CDR1 SGHDN, CDR2 FVKESK. The ends lost 0 bases at V and 3 bases at J; junction bases unmatched: 2. This CDR3 has 16 amino acids. CDR3 amino acids: CASSQDRLAGEETQYF. CDR3 nucleotides: TGTGCCAGCAGCCAAGATAGACTAGCGGGAGAAGAGACCCAGTACTTC.

This chain links TRBV6-2 or TRBV6-3 with TRBJ1-5; 11 bases fit TRBD1. Germline V gene lookup returns CDR1 MNHEY and CDR2 SVGEGT. The CDR3 has 15 residues. With V trimmed by 6 bases and J by 5 bases, 6 bases remained unmatched. CDR3 bases: TGTGCCAGCAGACCCGGGACAGGGGGTTATCAGCCCCAGCATTTT. Residues: CASRPGTGGYQPQHF.

For the CDR3, the DNA is TGCGCCAGCAGCCAATTGACAGGGTTAGCCAAAAACATTCAGTACTTC. Protein: CASSQLTGLAKNIQYF. This chain uses TRBV4-1 with TRBJ2-4; 7 bases line up with TRBD1. This CDR3 has 16 amino acids. Germline CDR1 MGHRA, CDR2 YSYEKL. J gave up 0 bases and V 2 bases, and 4 bases lay outside the gene matches.

This clonotype was seen once. The genes are TRBV15 and TRBJ1-5; D uncertain. Looked up from germline, CDR1 is LNHNV and CDR2 is YYDKDF (reference sequence). V was clipped by 2 bases and J by 2 bases, with 10 bases between them. The CDR3 runs 15 residues. CDR3 amino acids: CATSRSLGGNQPQHF. The CDR3 DNA reads TGTGCCACCAGCAGAAGTCTGGGAGGCAATCAGCCCCAGCATTTT.

The chain has TRBV20-1 and TRBJ2-5; D uncertain. This CDR3 has 15 residues. V lost 1 base, J lost 5 bases, and 17 bases lay in between. CDR1 is DFQATT and CDR2 is SNEGSKA in the germline V gene (reference sequence). CDR3 DNA sequence: TGCAGTGCTAGAGCGGAATCGGGTTGGAAGGAGACCCAGTACTTC. Protein product: CSARAESGWKETQYF.

The V and J genes are TRBV3-1 and TRBJ2-1; 7 bases are shared with TRBD2. Germline values: CDR1 LGHDT, CDR2 YNNKEL (reference sequence). The CDR3 loop spans 15 amino acids. V shed 3 bases, J shed 6 bases, and the junction held 8 bases outside the gene matches. CDR3 DNA: TGTGCCAGCAGCCATAGCGGGCAGGCTTTCAATGAGCAGTTCTTC. Translation: CASSHSGQAFNEQFF.

The J gene is TRBJ1-1, the V gene TRBV28, with a possible D match to TRBD1 (5 bases). In germline, CDR1 is MDHEN, CDR2 SYDVKM. V gave up 5 bases and J gave up 7 bases, with 17 bases separating them. The CDR3 spans 14 residues. CDR3 DNA: TGTGCCAGCAGTGGGGGAGGACGTACTCGTGAAGCTTTCTTT. Translated, it gives CASSGGGRTREAFF. Looking up the rest from reference TRBV28 and TRBJ1-1 gives the full variable domain: DVKVTQSSRYLVKRTGEKVFLECVQDMDHENMFWYRQDPGLGLRLIYFSYDVKMKEKGDIPEGYSVSREKKERFSLILESASTNQTSMYLCASSGGGRTREAFFGQGTRLTVV.

The chain has TRBV7-2 and TRBJ2-7; D is perhaps TRBD1 (7 bases). The V end was cut by 4 bases, the J end by 5 bases, with 15 bases between. The CDR3 contains 14 residues. Germline assignment: CDR1 SGHTA and CDR2 FQGNSA. The CDR3 coding sequence is TGTGCCAGCAGCTCCCCCCAGGGGGGCCACGAGCAGTACTTC. Its translation: CASSSPQGGHEQYF.

The V call is TRBV7-9, the J call TRBJ1-5, with TRBD1 matching 8 bases. This CDR3 comprises 14 residues. Losses at the gene ends were 1 base for V and 6 bases for J; bases not matched to a gene: 2. CDR1 SEHNR and CDR2 FQNEAQ come from the germline V gene (reference sequence). The CDR3 is CASSLGQGAQPQHF. The DNA of the CDR3 is TGTGCCAGCAGCTTAGGTCAGGGGGCTCAGCCCCAGCATTTT.

CDR3 sequence reads: CASSQQGLPLHF. The CDR3 bases are TGCGCCAGCAGCCAACAGGGTTTGCCCCTCCACTTT. The chain has TRBV4-1 and TRBJ1-6; TRBD1 is a possible D gene (5 bases). Germline V lookup: CDR1 MGHRA, CDR2 YSYEKL. The CDR3 is 12 residues long. The germline V and J ends were trimmed by 2 bases and 13 bases, with 9 bases remaining between them.

This clonotype was recorded only once. The V gene is TRBV19, the J gene TRBJ2-2; TRBD2 is a possible D gene (6 bases). This CDR3 contains 15 residues. Germline values: CDR1 LNHDA, CDR2 SQIVND (reference sequence). Trimming pared 6 bases from V and 0 bases from J, leaving 11 bases between. The CDR3 protein is CASRRLDANTGELFF. The CDR3 DNA follows: TGTGCCAGTAGACGACTAGACGCGAACACCGGGGAGCTGTTTTTT.